The entry that follows covers one TCR beta chain sequence. The sample comes from a study of early T cells in non-severe SARS-CoV-2 infection. In the study overall: Unsorted whole-blood RNA was sequenced in bulk, leaving chains unpaired.

Individual cDNA molecules each received unique molecular identifiers attached to them. From the 5' RACE reads, TCRdb called clonotypes with MiXCR, one entry per CDR3 protein. The sample records around 70,000 distinct CDR3 sequences, 8% to 9.5% being singletons. The germline V gene has CDR1 LNHNV and CDR2 YYDKDF (reference sequence). V gave up 8 bases and J gave up 5 bases, with 7 bases separating them. The CDR3 is 11 residues long. The chain links TRBV15 to TRBJ2-4; no definite D call. The sequence derives from an adult who was a healthcare worker with PCR-confirmed SARS-CoV-2 infection or an uninfected control (not recorded which). The sequenced sample was whole blood. The DNA of the CDR3 is TGTGCCACCTCCGTGGAAAACATTCAGTACTTC. Translation: CATSVENIQYF.